Following are 29 T cell receptor beta chains from one sample sequenced in a study of T cell responses to AZD1222 COVID-19 vaccine. Assay: immunoSEQ multiplex PCR; the TCRdb copy retains only in-frame clones and omits some. The table lists 55,000 to 75,000 clones, around nine tenths of them singletons. The starting material was peripheral blood, obtained on day 0 of AZD1222 vaccination. Every receptor here comes from an adult in good health.

The rearrangement joins TRBV3-1 (or the pseudogene TRBV3-2) to TRBJ1-1; D unclear. The CDR3 length is 15 residues. The germline CDR1 and CDR2 sequences are LGHDT and YNNKEL (reference sequence). Trimming took off 1 base at V and 1 base at J, with 10 bases between the two ends. The CDR3 spells CASSQGSTKNTEAFF. The CDR3 coding sequence is TGTGCCAGCAGCCAAGGTTCGACAAAGAACACTGAAGCTTTCTTT.

The V and J genes are TRBV13 and TRBJ2-2; D tentatively reads TRBD1 or TRBD2 (5 bases each). This CDR3 spans 14 amino acids. Germline V gene sequence: CDR1 PRHDT, CDR2 FYEKMQ (reference sequence). Trimming pared 3 bases from V and 6 bases from J, leaving 11 bases between. The CDR3 nucleotides read TGTGCCAGCAGCTTGGGGGAGACGGCCGGGGAGCTGTTTTTT. Translating it yields CASSLGETAGELFF.

This clone has just one count. The V call is TRBV15, the J call TRBJ2-5, with 8 bases that match TRBD2. Germline V CDR1 and CDR2: LNHNV, YYDKDF (reference sequence). This CDR3 is 16 amino acids long. V gave up 0 bases and J gave up 5 bases; unmatched junction bases: 8. CDR3 sequence (DNA): TGTGCCACCAGCAGAGATGGAGGGACTAGTGGGGAGACCCAGTACTTC. Its translation: CATSRDGGTSGETQYF.

V is TRBV6-1 and J is TRBJ1-5, with D perhaps TRBD1 (5 bases). The CDR3 extends over 17 amino acids. V was clipped by 2 bases and J by 1 base, with 15 bases between them. Per germline, CDR1 MNHNS and CDR2 SASEGT. DNA for the CDR3: TGTGCCAGCAGTGAACCGGGACTAATGGGGAGCAATCAGCCCCAGCATTTT. Amino acid sequence: CASSEPGLMGSNQPQHF.

The chain is built from TRBV5-1 and TRBJ1-4, with D unclear. Germline V gene data show CDR1 as SGHRS and CDR2 as YFSETQ. Trimming left V 5 bases short and J 0 bases short, with 8 bases between. CDR3 size: 14 residues. The CDR3 loop is CASRRDSTNEKLFF. The CDR3 coding sequence is TGCGCCAGCAGGAGGGATTCAACTAATGAAAAACTGTTTTTT.

The genes are TRBV20-1 and TRBJ1-5; no firm D call. The germline gives CDR1 DFQATT, CDR2 SNEGSKA (reference sequence). CDR3 length equals 11 residues. V lost 3 bases and J lost 6, with 6 bases in between. The DNA of the CDR3 is TGCAGTGCTAGCGATTTTCAGCCCCAGCATTTT. Protein product: CSASDFQPQHF.

The chain is built from TRBV28 and TRBJ2-7; 8 positions agree with TRBD1. The CDR3 runs to 18 residues. With V trimmed by 5 bases and J by 4 bases, 19 bases remained unmatched. The germline V gene has CDR1 MDHEN and CDR2 SYDVKM. The CDR3 reads CASSLTGAGQGASYEQYF. The CDR3 DNA follows: TGTGCCAGCAGTCTGACAGGGGCAGGCCAAGGGGCAAGTTACGAGCAGTACTTC.

V is TRBV18 and J is TRBJ2-2; D not resolved. V gave up 1 base and J gave up 3 bases, with 3 bases separating them. The CDR3 totals 13 residues. Germline CDR1 KGHSH, CDR2 LQKENI. CDR3 sequence (DNA): TGTGCCAGCTCACCACAGGACACCGGGGAGCTGTTTTTT. Its protein product is CASSPQDTGELFF. Looking up the rest from reference TRBV18 and TRBJ2-2 gives the full variable domain: NAGVMQNPRHLVRRRGQEARLRCSPMKGHSHVYWYRQLPEEGLKFMVYLQKENIIDESGMPKERFSAEFPKEGPSILRIQQVVRGDSAAYFCASSPQDTGELFFGEGSRLTVL.

V and J are TRBV7-8 and TRBJ1-1; 7 bases map to TRBD1. With V trimmed by 0 bases and J by 2 bases, 18 bases remained unmatched. The length of the CDR3 is 20 residues. The germline gives CDR1 SGHVS, CDR2 FQNEAQ. CDR3 in amino acids: CASSLALRQGGGGGNTEAFF. The CDR3 DNA is TGTGCCAGCAGCTTAGCGCTAAGACAGGGCGGCGGCGGGGGTAACACTGAAGCTTTCTTT.

The gene calls are TRBV6-2 or TRBV6-3 and TRBJ1-1, with a tentative D call TRBD1 (6 bases). V lost 6 bases and J lost 1, with 18 bases in between. This CDR3 region has 16 residues. Germline loops: CDR1 MNHEY, CDR2 SVGEGT. This CDR3 is CASSLQGPPPNTEAFF. The CDR3, as DNA: TGTGCCAGCAGCCTACAGGGTCCCCCACCGAACACTGAAGCTTTCTTT.

V is TRBV2 and J is TRBJ2-2; D is ambiguous. The germline V gene encodes CDR1 SNHLY and CDR2 FYNNEI. This CDR3 is 12 amino acids long. Between the trimmed V and J ends, which lost 6 bases and 6 bases, there was a span of 8 bases. In DNA, the CDR3 is TGTGCCAGCAGAGGAACTGCCGGGGAGCTGTTTTTT. Translation gives CASRGTAGELFF.

The V gene is TRBV6-6, the J gene TRBJ1-1; 7 bases line up with TRBD1. The CDR3 consists of 15 residues. V dropped 2 bases and J dropped 1; count of bases not matched to a gene: 4. The germline V gene encodes CDR1 MNHNY and CDR2 SVGAGI (reference sequence). CDR3 protein: CASSYKRDRNTEAFF. CDR3 nucleotide sequence: TGTGCCAGCAGTTACAAACGGGACAGGAACACTGAAGCTTTCTTT.

The V call is TRBV14, the J call TRBJ2-3; a weak D match, TRBD2 (7 bases). CDR3 length: 15 residues. Trimming left V 4 bases short and J 0 bases short, with 11 bases between. Germline V gene sequence: CDR1 SGHDN, CDR2 FVKESK. The CDR3 DNA reads as TGTGCCAGCAGCCGGGGGGGGGCTAGCACAGATACGCAGTATTTT. Translating gives CASSRGGASTDTQYF.

This chain uses TRBV7-9 with TRBJ2-5, with D tentatively TRBD1 (6 bases). CDR1 and CDR2 (germline): SEHNR, FQNEAQ (reference sequence). This CDR3 comprises 15 residues. Deletions cut 5 bases from V and 1 base from J, with 14 bases between. CDR3 residues: CASSPPRTAQETQYF. CDR3 DNA: TGTGCCAGCAGCCCGCCCCGGACAGCCCAAGAGACCCAGTACTTC. The whole variable domain, remainder taken from reference TRBV7-9 and TRBJ2-5, is DTGVSQNPRHKITKRGQNVTFRCDPISEHNRLYWYRQTLGQGPEFLTYFQNEAQLEKSRLLSDRFSAERPKGSFSTLEIQRTEQGDSAMYLCASSPPRTAQETQYFGPGTRLLVL.

The chain joins TRBV30 to TRBJ1-2; a possible D gene is TRBD1 (5 bases). This CDR3 is 12 amino acids long. Germline-derived CDR1 and CDR2 are GTSNPN and SVGIG (reference sequence). V dropped 2 bases and J dropped 8 bases, with 12 bases sitting between them. The CDR3 spells CAWSPGSLGYTF. In DNA, the CDR3 is TGTGCCTGGAGTCCAGGGTCGTTAGGCTACACCTTC.

This sequence joins TRBV29-1 and TRBJ2-5; TRBD1 agrees at 11 bases. Germline V gives CDR1 SQVTM, CDR2 ANQGSEA. This CDR3 region has 15 residues. Losses at the gene ends were 3 bases for V and 5 bases for J; bases not matched to a gene: 8. The CDR3 is CSVDGWTGGLETQYF. The CDR3 DNA reads TGCAGCGTTGATGGGTGGACAGGGGGCCTGGAGACCCAGTACTTC.

J is TRBJ1-3 and V is TRBV5-1, with D unclear. V shed 0 bases and J shed 2 bases, with 12 bases lying between them. Per germline, CDR1 SGHRS and CDR2 YFSETQ. The CDR3 consists of 16 residues. In DNA form, the CDR3 reads TGCGCCAGCAGCTTGGCCTCAAGGGTTGCTGGAAACACCATATATTTT. This codes for CASSLASRVAGNTIYF.

This chain links TRBV25-1 with TRBJ1-4; D possibly corresponds to TRBD1 (6 bases). Germline V gene data show CDR1 as MGHDK and CDR2 as SYGVNS. The V gene lost 6 bases and the J gene lost 11 bases, with 19 bases spanning the gap. The CDR3 runs 14 residues. Here the CDR3 DNA reads TGTGCCAGCAGGGCCAGGACAGAGTATGGGAAACTGTTTTTT. Translating it yields CASRARTEYGKLFF.

This sequence joins TRBV14 and TRBJ2-3; 7 positions agree with TRBD2. The CDR3 length is 17 residues. After removal of 4 bases from V and 0 bases from J, the junction contained 10 bases not matched to a gene. Germline CDR1 and CDR2: SGHDN and FVKESK. CDR3 residues: CASSPSEGRDSTDTQYF. The CDR3 DNA reads TGTGCCAGCAGCCCCTCGGAGGGGAGGGACAGCACAGATACGCAGTATTTT.

This sequence joins TRBV6-4 and TRBJ2-2, with D hard to call. The CDR3 covers 17 residues. The germline V and J ends were trimmed by 5 bases and 0 bases, with 16 bases remaining between them. CDR1 and CDR2 (germline): MRHNA, SNTAGT. CDR3 in DNA: TGTGCCAGCAGTCCCGGTTTGTGGGGATCGAACACCGGGGAGCTGTTTTTT. Translating gives CASSPGLWGSNTGELFF.

This chain uses TRBV4-1 with TRBJ1-3; 9 bases match TRBD1. The germline gives CDR1 MGHRA, CDR2 YSYEKL. CDR3 length: 15 amino acids. The V gene end was trimmed by 2 bases and the J gene end by 8 bases; junction bases not matched to a gene: 7. CDR3 in amino acids: CASSQQTGGADTIYF. DNA for the CDR3: TGCGCCAGCAGCCAACAGACAGGGGGAGCGGACACCATATATTTT.

The genes are TRBV10-1 and TRBJ1-2, with 9 bases fitting TRBD1. The J segment lost 8 bases and the V segment lost 6 bases, leaving 19 bases of the junction unmatched. Per the germline V gene, CDR1 is WNHNN and CDR2 is SYGVQD (reference sequence). This CDR3 has 17 amino acids. As DNA, the CDR3 is TGCGCCAGCAGCGACTCGCCAGGCAAAACAGGGGGCAGGGGCTACACCTTC. It translates to CASSDSPGKTGGRGYTF.

This rearrangement joins TRBV10-3 to TRBJ1-2; D ambiguous. Germline-derived CDR1 and CDR2 are ENHRY and SYGVKD. This CDR3 is built from 13 residues. Trimming took 3 bases from V and 1 from J, leaving 6 bases between them. The CDR3 nucleotides are TGTGCCATCAGTGAAAATAGTAACTATGGCTACACCTTC. Its translation is CAISENSNYGYTF.

This clone was seen a single time. V usage is TRBV11-2 and J usage is TRBJ2-1, with D perhaps TRBD2 (6 bases). The germline CDR1 and CDR2 sequences are SGHAT and FQNNGV. The CDR3 length is 15 residues. The V end lost 3 bases, the J end lost 7 bases, and 16 bases lay between the germline ends. CDR3 DNA sequence: TGTGCCAGCAGCTTTCTGGGACTCCAAGGTAATGAGCAGTTCTTC. Its protein is CASSFLGLQGNEQFF.

The chain has TRBV6-4 and TRBJ2-3, with 8 bases aligning to TRBD2. CDR3 length equals 15 residues. V was clipped by 3 bases and J by 1 base; unmatched bases: 3. In germline, CDR1 is MRHNA, CDR2 SNTAGT. The CDR3 bases are TGTGCCAGCAGTGAAGGAGCGGGAGGCACAGATACGCAGTATTTT. Translated: CASSEGAGGTDTQYF.

The chain has TRBV5-4 and TRBJ1-6; no reliable D call. V lost 1 base to trimming and J lost 8 bases, with 4 bases between them. Germline CDR1 and CDR2: SGHNT and YYREEE (reference sequence). The CDR3 totals 12 residues. The CDR3 DNA is TGTGCCAGCAGCTTGAGGGATTCACCCCTCCACTTT. As protein: CASSLRDSPLHF.

The J gene is TRBJ2-3, the V gene TRBV27, with D possibly matching TRBD2 (6 bases). This CDR3 is built from 17 residues. Between the trimmed V and J ends, which lost 1 base and 4 bases, there was a span of 18 bases. Germline CDR1 MNHEY, CDR2 SMNVEV (reference sequence). The CDR3 sequence is CASSLFPGGVQSDTQYF. As DNA, the CDR3 is TGTGCCAGCAGTTTATTCCCCGGGGGAGTGCAATCAGATACGCAGTATTTT.

The J gene is TRBJ1-5, the V gene TRBV28; D may be TRBD1 (5 bases). V was cut by 5 bases and J by 3 bases, with 14 bases left in between. Per germline, CDR1 MDHEN and CDR2 SYDVKM. The CDR3 contains 15 residues. The CDR3: CASSPKGQLNQPQHF. CDR3 nucleotide sequence: TGTGCCAGCAGTCCAAAGGGGCAACTCAATCAGCCCCAGCATTTT.

The CDR3 coding sequence is TGTGCCATCAGTGAGTCGTACGAGGCTAACTATGGCTACACCTTC. It is translated as CAISESYEANYGYTF. J is TRBJ1-2 and V is TRBV10-3; D uncertain. The CDR3 is 15 amino acids. V was clipped by 0 bases and J by 0 bases, with 8 bases between them. CDR1 and CDR2 from the germline V gene are ENHRY and SYGVKD.